The 10 T cell receptor beta chains below all came from one sample that was sequenced in a study of tissue T cells after allogeneic stem cell transplantation (dated by TCRdb to 2021 to 2024). Receptor amplification or capture employed the immunoSEQ multiplex PCR assay. As stored in TCRdb, this immuneACCESS dataset retains in-frame rearrangements with V and J assigned. A fraction of the clones does not appear; measured against another copy, unresolved V genes explain less than half of the discrepancy, and the remainder lacks a known reason. For this sample the table gives about 1,000 clones, of which 45% to 50% were detected only once. The top ten hold approximately 40% of the sample. The time point label here, explained by the study, means: mouse harvest day 14 after allogeneic transplant. Mouse grafts consisting of 10^7 T-cell-depleted bone marrow cells combined with 10^6 splenic CD5+ T cells were administered by tail vein injection.

The sequenced sample was spleen. The origin of the receptors is a female BALB/c mouse given C57BL/6 T cells with graft-versus-host disease after an allogeneic hematopoietic cell transplant.

As regards this clone: The gene names given are mouse names. Read sequence stops 1 residue before the CDR3 end, and the germline J gene provides the missing end. The rearrangement uses TRBV16 and TRBJ1-1, with 10 bases aligning to TRBD1. Germline V CDR1 and CDR2: SGHSA, FRNQAP. V shed 5 bases and J 3 bases; nucleotides not matched to a gene: 3. This CDR3 has 14 residues. CDR3 sequence: CASSRQGADTEVFF. CDR3 DNA (partial): TGTGCAAGCAGCCGACAGGGGGCGGACACAGAAGTCTTC. Full variable domain (outside the CDR3, taken from reference TRBV16 and TRBJ1-1): NAGVIQTPRHKVTGKGQEATLWCEPISGHSAVFWYRQTIVQGLEFLTYFRNQAPIDDSGMPKERFSAQMPNQSHSTLKIQSTQPQDSAVYLCASSRQGADTEVFFGKGTRLTVV.

The sample holds one count of this clone. Gene labels here are mouse ones. Partial CDR3 DNA: TGTGCCAGCAGCTATAGAAGGAGGGGTGCAGAAACGCTGTAT. Amino acids: CASSYRRRGAETLY. The full CDR3 protein reads CASSYRRRGAETLYF. This chain links TRBV4 with TRBJ2-3; D gene uncertain. The read falls 1 residue short of the CDR3 end, and the missing part is taken from the germline J gene. This CDR3 spans 15 amino acids. V lost 3 bases and J lost 1, with 11 bases in between. The germline V gene encodes CDR1 LGHDT and CDR2 YNNKQL (reference sequence).

This clone is categorized as large. The genes are named according to mouse. The read ends 1 residue early relative to the CDR3; the germline J gene fills the gap. This chain uses TRBV16 with TRBJ2-7; no reliable D call. The V and J ends lost 8 bases and 0 bases respectively, with 5 bases between them. The CDR3 runs 11 residues. Germline values: CDR1 SGHSA, CDR2 FRNQAP. The CDR3: CASQSSYEQYF. CDR3 DNA (partial): TGTGCAAGCCAGAGCTCCTATGAACAGTAC.

A word on this clone: The germline and genes are mouse ones. The CDR3 goes on 1 residue after the read ends, and that part is filled in from the germline J gene. This chain links TRBV1 with TRBJ2-7; the match to TRBD1 covers 8 bases. Trimming took 0 bases from V and 7 from J; bases not matched to a gene: 8. The CDR3 spans 15 residues. Germline V gene lookup returns CDR1 NSQYPW and CDR2 LRSPGD (reference sequence). CDR3 DNA (partial): TGCACCTGCAGTGCAGATCGCCAGGGGGCTAGGGAACAGTAC. Protein product: CTCSADRQGAREQY. The complete CDR3 reads CTCSADRQGAREQYF.

This clone was counted a few times. Mouse names are used for the genes. The read gets to within 1 residue of the CDR3 end, and the germline J gene fills in the rest. V and J are TRBV26 and TRBJ2-7; TRBD2 matches 9 bases. Germline V gene sequence: CDR1 KGHPV, CDR2 FQNQEV (reference sequence). The CDR3 totals 14 residues. Unmatched junction bases numbered 5, after V lost 2 bases and J lost 6 bases. The sequenced part of the CDR3 DNA is TGTGCCAGCAGTCTGAACTGGGGGGAGAGTGAACAGTAC. This translates into CASSLNWGESEQY. The whole CDR3 reads CASSLNWGESEQYF.

Notes on this clone: Gene names are the mouse ones. The read ends 1 residue shy of where the CDR3 ends; the end is completed using the germline J gene. The chain is built from TRBV16 and TRBJ2-7, with 10 bases lining up with TRBD1. Germline loops: CDR1 SGHSA, CDR2 FRNQAP. J was trimmed by 4 bases and V by 1 base; bases with no gene match: 1. CDR3 size: 14 residues. The CDR3 region is CASSLGTGGYEQYF. CDR3 DNA, as far as it was read: TGTGCAAGCAGCTTAGGGACAGGGGGGTATGAACAGTAC.

Turning to this clone: The genes and germline here are from mouse. The read ends 1 residue before the CDR3 terminus; that terminus is restored from the germline J gene. The chain uses TRBV15 and TRBJ2-1; D gene ambiguous. The CDR3 totals 13 residues. Germline CDR1 reads SGHND; CDR2 reads FRSKSL. Deletions cut 4 bases from V and 1 base from J, with 5 bases between. The CDR3 here is CASSSGNYAEQFF. The part of the CDR3 DNA that was read is TGTGCCAGCAGTTCCGGGAACTATGCTGAGCAGTTC.

With respect to this clone: Germline and genes here are mouse. The CDR3 goes on 1 residue after the read ends, and that part is filled in from the germline J gene. The chain recombines TRBV31 with TRBJ1-4; 8 bases align to TRBD1. The V gene end was trimmed by 0 bases and the J gene end by 4 bases; junction bases not matched to a gene: 1. The CDR3 has 14 amino acids. CDR1 and CDR2 (germline): GKSSPN, SITVG. The CDR3 bases that were read are TGTGCCTGGAGTCTGGACAGGGACAACGAAAGATTATTT. Translation: CAWSLDRDNERLF. The CDR3 reads in full as CAWSLDRDNERLFF.

A word on this clone: Gene labels here are mouse ones. The read ends 1 residue early relative to the CDR3; the germline J gene fills the gap. The rearrangement links TRBV16 to TRBJ1-2; D might be TRBD1 (6 bases). V gave up 0 bases and J gave up 1 base, with 9 bases separating them. The CDR3 has 15 amino acids. Germline CDR1 SGHSA, CDR2 FRNQAP. Partial CDR3 DNA: TGTGCAAGCAGCTTAGATGGGGGACAAAACTCCGACTACACC. It codes for CASSLDGGQNSDYT. The entire CDR3 is CASSLDGGQNSDYTF.

Notes on this clone: Germline and genes here are mouse. The read terminates 1 residue before the CDR3 end, so the remaining end is supplied by the germline J gene. The rearrangement joins TRBV13-2 to TRBJ2-5; possible D gene TRBD2, 5 bases. Between the trimmed V and J ends, which lost 0 bases and 5 bases, there was a span of 7 bases. Germline V CDR1 and CDR2: NNHNN, SYGAGS (reference sequence). The CDR3 length is 13 residues. This CDR3 is CASGDAGRDTQYF. The sequenced CDR3 bases are TGTGCCAGCGGTGATGCTGGGCGAGACACCCAGTAC.